The T cell receptor beta chain described here comes from a study of T cells in Graves' hyperthyroidism and ophthalmopathy. Study-wide results and limits: The authors' 13 V-J model separated ophthalmopathy from stable hyperthyroidism. A median 6.5 months before onset, the model predicted ophthalmopathy. Peripheral blood also featured most of the thyroid clonotypes expanded above 0.001.

This clonotype was seen repeatedly, ten times or more. Its antigen is currently unknown. TCR beta CDR3 regions were amplified from RNA transcripts. The HTBI primer set drove a first-round RT-PCR of the TCR CDR3. TCRdb processed the multiplex PCR reads anew with MiXCR; each CDR3 protein has one entry. The repertoire includes about 290,000 distinct CDR3 sequences, 13% of them detected once, and 7.8% sits in the top ten. Per the germline V gene, CDR1 is MNHEY and CDR2 is SVGEGT. The CDR3 is 15 residues long. Trimming pared 2 bases from V and 3 bases from J, leaving 11 bases between. Diagnostic assessment was based on clinical symptoms, serum thyroxine and TRAb, thyroid ultrasound and orbital computed tomography.

The rearrangement uses TRBV6-2 or TRBV6-3 and TRBJ1-5, with D possibly matching TRBD1 (5 bases). This clonotype originated in a woman in her 30s with Graves' hyperthyroidism that later progressed to Graves' ophthalmopathy. Sequencing was done on a sample of blood. The DNA of the CDR3 is TGTGCCAGCAGTTACAATCGACAGTCCAATCAGCCCCAGCATTTT. Amino acids: CASSYNRQSNQPQHF.